This T cell receptor (beta chain) originates from a study of T cell responses to AZD1222 COVID-19 vaccine. Comment on this clone: The antigen is not known.

Germline-derived CDR1 and CDR2 are SGHAT and FQNNGV. CDR3 size: 15 residues. The ends were cut back, 0 bases at V and 4 bases at J, with 10 bases in the middle. Study results and caveats: The donors showed a predominance of white British ancestry and of females, with possible underestimation of clonal diversity. Researchers took repertoire samples only after the peak T cell response had come.

Sequenced by immunoSEQ multiplex PCR; TCRdb stores in-frame clones only, minus some. This repertoire shows 140,000 to 150,000 clones, around nine tenths found once; its top ten account for around 1.7%. This sequence was found in an adult in good health. The V call is TRBV11-2, the J call TRBJ1-3, with unresolved D. The source was peripheral blood, collected on day 0 of AZD1222 vaccination. The CDR3 loop reads CASSLDPLEGNTIYF. In nucleotides, the CDR3 is TGTGCCAGCAGCTTAGATCCCCTGGAAGGAAACACCATATATTTT.